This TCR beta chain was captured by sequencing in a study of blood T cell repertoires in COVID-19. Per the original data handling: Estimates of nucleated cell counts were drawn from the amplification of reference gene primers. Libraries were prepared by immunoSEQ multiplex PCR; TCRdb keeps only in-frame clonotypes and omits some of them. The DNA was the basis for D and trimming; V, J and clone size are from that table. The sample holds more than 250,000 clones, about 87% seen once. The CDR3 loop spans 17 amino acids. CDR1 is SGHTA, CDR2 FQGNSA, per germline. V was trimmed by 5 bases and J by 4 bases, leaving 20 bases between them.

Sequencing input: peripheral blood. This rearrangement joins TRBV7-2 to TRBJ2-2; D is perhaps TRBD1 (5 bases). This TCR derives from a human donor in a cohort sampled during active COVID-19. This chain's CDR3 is CASSHPRTHPTTGELFF. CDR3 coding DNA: TGTGCCAGCAGCCACCCCAGGACACACCCAACCACCGGGGAGCTGTTTTTT.